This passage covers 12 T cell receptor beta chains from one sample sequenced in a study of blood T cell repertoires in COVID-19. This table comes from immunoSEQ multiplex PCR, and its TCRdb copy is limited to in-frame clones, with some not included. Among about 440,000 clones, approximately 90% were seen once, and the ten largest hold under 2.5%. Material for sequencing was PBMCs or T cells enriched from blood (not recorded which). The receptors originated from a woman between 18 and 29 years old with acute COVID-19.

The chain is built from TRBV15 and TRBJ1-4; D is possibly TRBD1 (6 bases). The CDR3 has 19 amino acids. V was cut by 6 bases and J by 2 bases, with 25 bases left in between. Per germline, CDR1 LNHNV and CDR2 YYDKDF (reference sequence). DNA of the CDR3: TGTGCCACCAGTTCTGACCGGGACATTACTATAGGGACTAATGAAAAACTGTTTTTT. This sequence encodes CATSSDRDITIGTNEKLFF.

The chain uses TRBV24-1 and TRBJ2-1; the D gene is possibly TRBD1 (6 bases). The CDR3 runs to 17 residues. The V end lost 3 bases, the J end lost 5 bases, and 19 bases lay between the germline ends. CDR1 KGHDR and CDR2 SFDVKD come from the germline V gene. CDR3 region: CATSDKNRVNYHNEQFF. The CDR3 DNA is TGTGCCACCAGTGATAAAAACAGGGTAAACTATCACAATGAGCAGTTCTTC.

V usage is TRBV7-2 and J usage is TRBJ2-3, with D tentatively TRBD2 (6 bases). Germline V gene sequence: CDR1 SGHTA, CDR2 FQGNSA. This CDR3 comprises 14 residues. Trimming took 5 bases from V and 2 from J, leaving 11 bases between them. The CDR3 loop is CASSGTSHTDTQYF. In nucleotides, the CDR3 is TGTGCCAGCAGCGGGACTTCCCACACAGATACGCAGTATTTT.

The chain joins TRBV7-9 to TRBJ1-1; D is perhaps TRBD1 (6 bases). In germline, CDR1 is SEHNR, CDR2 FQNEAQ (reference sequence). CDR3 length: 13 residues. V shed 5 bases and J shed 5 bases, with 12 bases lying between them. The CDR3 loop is CASSPGAWTEAFF. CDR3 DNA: TGTGCCAGCAGCCCAGGGGCATGGACTGAAGCTTTCTTT.

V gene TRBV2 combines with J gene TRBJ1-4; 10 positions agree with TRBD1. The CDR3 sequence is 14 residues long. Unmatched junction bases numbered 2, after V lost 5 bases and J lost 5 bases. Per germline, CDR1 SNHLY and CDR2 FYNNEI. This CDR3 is CASSSGQGNEKLFF. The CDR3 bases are TGTGCCAGCAGTTCGGGACAGGGGAATGAAAAACTGTTTTTT.

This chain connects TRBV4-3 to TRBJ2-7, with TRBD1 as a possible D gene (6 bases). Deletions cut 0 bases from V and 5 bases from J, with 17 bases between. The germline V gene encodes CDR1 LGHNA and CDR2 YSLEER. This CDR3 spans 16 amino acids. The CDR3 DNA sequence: TGCGCCAGCAGCCAAGAATTTGGCAGGGGCTTTGACGAGCAGTACTTC. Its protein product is CASSQEFGRGFDEQYF.

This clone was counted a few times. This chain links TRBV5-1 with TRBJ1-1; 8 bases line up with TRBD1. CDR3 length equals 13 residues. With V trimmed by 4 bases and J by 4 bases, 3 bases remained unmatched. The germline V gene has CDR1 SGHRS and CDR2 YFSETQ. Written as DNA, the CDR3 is TGCGCCAGCAGCACAGGGGGTGTCACTGAAGCTTTCTTT. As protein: CASSTGGVTEAFF.

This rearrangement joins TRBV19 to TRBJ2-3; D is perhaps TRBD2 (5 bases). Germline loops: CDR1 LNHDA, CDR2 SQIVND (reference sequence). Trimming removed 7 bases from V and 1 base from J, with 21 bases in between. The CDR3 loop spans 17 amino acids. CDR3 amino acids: CASNGEASGWRTDTQYF. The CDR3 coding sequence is TGTGCCAGTAACGGGGAAGCAAGCGGTTGGCGCACAGATACGCAGTATTTT.

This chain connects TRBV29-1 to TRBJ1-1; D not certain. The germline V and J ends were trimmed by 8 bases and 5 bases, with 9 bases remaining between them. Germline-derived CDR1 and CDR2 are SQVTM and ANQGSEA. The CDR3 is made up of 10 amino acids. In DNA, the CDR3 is TGCAGCTTCATGTTTACTGAAGCTTTCTTT. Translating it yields CSFMFTEAFF.

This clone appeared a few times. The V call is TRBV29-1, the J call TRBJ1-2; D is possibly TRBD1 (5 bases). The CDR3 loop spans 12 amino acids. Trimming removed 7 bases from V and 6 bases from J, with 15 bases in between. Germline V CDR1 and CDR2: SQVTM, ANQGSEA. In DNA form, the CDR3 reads TGCAGCGCCATTCAGGGTTTCGATGGCTACACCTTC. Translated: CSAIQGFDGYTF.

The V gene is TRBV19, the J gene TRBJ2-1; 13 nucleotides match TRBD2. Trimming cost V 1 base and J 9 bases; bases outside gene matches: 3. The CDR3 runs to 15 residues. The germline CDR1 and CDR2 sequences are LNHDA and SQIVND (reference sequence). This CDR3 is CASSIVTSGGSEQFF. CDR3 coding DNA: TGTGCCAGTAGTATAGTGACTAGCGGGGGGAGTGAGCAGTTCTTC. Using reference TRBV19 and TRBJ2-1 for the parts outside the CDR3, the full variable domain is DGGITQSPKYLFRKEGQNVTLSCEQNLNHDAMYWYRQDPGQGLRLIYYSQIVNDFQKGDIAEGYSVSREKKESFPLTVTSAQKNPTAFYLCASSIVTSGGSEQFFGPGTRLTVL.

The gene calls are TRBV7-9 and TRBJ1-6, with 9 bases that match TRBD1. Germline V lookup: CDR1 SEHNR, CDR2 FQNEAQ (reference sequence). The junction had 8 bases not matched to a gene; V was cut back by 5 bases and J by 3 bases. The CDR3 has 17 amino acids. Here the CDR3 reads CASSPWTGALYNSPLHF. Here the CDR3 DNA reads TGTGCCAGCAGCCCATGGACAGGGGCCCTCTATAATTCACCCCTCCACTTT.